This T cell receptor beta chain was found in a study of radiotherapy plus CTLA-4 blockade in lung cancer. The wider study: In around 19% of patients, objective responses were seen; 30% to 35% had disease control.

Chemo-refractory metastatic non-small-cell lung cancer patients were treated with focal radiation plus CTLA-4 blockade with ipilimumab. The CDR3 has 13 amino acids. V lost 8 bases, J lost 4 bases, and 6 bases stayed unmatched. Germline values: CDR1 MNHNS, CDR2 SASEGT. The assay was immunoSEQ multiplex PCR, and TCRdb's table has in-frame clones only and misses some. The sample records about 76,000 clones, about 80% being singletons. Only one count was recorded for this clone. The chain recombines TRBV6-1 with TRBJ1-2, with TRBD1 matching 8 bases. Sequencing was performed on peripheral blood, taken from a patient treated with radiotherapy plus ipilimumab. The receptor was derived from a human donor with non-small cell lung cancer who had stable disease on radiotherapy plus ipilimumab. The CDR3 bases are TGTGCCAGCCGAGAGGACAGGGCCTATGGCTACACCTTC. Translating it yields CASREDRAYGYTF.